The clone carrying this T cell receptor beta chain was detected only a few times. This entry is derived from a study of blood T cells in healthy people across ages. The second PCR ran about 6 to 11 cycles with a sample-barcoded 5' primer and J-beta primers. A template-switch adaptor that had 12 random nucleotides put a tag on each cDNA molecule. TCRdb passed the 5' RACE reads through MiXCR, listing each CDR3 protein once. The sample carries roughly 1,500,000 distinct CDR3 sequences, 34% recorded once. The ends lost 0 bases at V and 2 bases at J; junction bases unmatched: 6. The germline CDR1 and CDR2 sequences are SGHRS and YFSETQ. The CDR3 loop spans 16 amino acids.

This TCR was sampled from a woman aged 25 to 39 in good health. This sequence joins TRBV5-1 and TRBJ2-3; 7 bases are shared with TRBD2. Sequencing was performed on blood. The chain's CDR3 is CASSLVRAGTTDTQYF. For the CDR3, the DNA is TGCGCCAGCAGCTTGGTACGAGCGGGGACCACAGATACGCAGTATTTT.